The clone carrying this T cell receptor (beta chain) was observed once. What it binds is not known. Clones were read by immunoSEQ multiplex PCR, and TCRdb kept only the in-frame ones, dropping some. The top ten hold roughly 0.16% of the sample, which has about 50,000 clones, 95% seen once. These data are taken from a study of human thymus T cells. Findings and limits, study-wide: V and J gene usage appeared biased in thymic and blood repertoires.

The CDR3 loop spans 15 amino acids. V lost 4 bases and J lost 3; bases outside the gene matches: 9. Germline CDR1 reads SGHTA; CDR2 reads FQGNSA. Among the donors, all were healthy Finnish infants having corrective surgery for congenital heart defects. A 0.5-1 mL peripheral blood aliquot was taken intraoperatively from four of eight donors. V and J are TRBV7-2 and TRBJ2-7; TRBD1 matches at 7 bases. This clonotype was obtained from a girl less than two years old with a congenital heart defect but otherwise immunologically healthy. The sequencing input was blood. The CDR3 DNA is TGTGCCAGCAGCTATTACAGGGGAAGGGACTACGAGCAGTACTTC. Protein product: CASSYYRGRDYEQYF. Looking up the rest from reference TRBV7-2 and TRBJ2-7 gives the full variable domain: GAGVSQSPSNKVTEKGKDVELRCDPISGHTALYWYRQSLGQGLEFLIYFQGNSAPDKSGLPSDRFSAERTGGSVSTLTIQRTQQEDSAVYLCASSYYRGRDYEQYFGPGTRLTVT.